Below, 27 T cell receptor beta chains from the same sample are listed, as sequenced in a study of blood T cell repertoires in COVID-19. Repertoires were generated with immunoSEQ multiplex PCR, while TCRdb's copy carries only in-frame clones and drops some. The sample includes about 440,000 clones, 90% seen only once; the top ten take 0.6%. Sequenced sample: PBMCs or T cells enriched from blood (not recorded which). The source of these receptors is a man aged 18 to 30 who had recovered from COVID-19.

This clone occurred once. V usage is TRBV15 and J usage is TRBJ1-5, with TRBD1 matching 9 bases. Germline V CDR1 and CDR2: LNHNV, YYDKDF (reference sequence). V shed 3 bases and J 3 bases; nucleotides not matched to a gene: 3. CDR3 length: 15 amino acids. The CDR3 region is CATSSGQGPNQPQHF. The DNA of the CDR3 is TGTGCCACCAGCAGTGGACAGGGGCCCAATCAGCCCCAGCATTTT.

The chain links TRBV7-9 to TRBJ1-3; no clear D. The V gene's germline CDR1 is SEHNR and CDR2 FQNEAQ (reference sequence). This CDR3 spans 12 amino acids. V dropped 5 bases and J dropped 4 bases, with 6 bases sitting between them. CDR3 sequence reads: CASSGGGNTIYF. In nucleotides, the CDR3 is TGTGCCAGCAGCGGAGGGGGAAACACCATATATTTT. Filled out from reference TRBV7-9 and TRBJ1-3, the complete variable domain reads DTGVSQNPRHKITKRGQNVTFRCDPISEHNRLYWYRQTLGQGPEFLTYFQNEAQLEKSRLLSDRFSAERPKGSFSTLEIQRTEQGDSAMYLCASSGGGNTIYFGEGSWLTVV.

CDR3 sequence (DNA): TGTGCCAGTAGTATACAGGGTGGGGCCTACAATGAGCAGTTCTTC. Protein: CASSIQGGAYNEQFF. The chain carries TRBV19 and TRBJ2-1, with TRBD1 as a possible D gene (5 bases). The CDR3 is made up of 15 amino acids. Trimming removed 2 bases from V and 2 bases from J, with 10 bases in between. Germline lookup yields CDR1 LNHDA and CDR2 SQIVND (reference sequence).

The V gene is TRBV7-2, the J gene TRBJ2-1; 12 nucleotides align to TRBD2. The CDR3 covers 13 residues. Germline V gene data show CDR1 as SGHTA and CDR2 as FQGNSA. Trimming at V came to 2 bases and at J to 14 bases, leaving 4 bases not matched to a gene. DNA of the CDR3: TGTGCCAGCAGCTTACATAGACTAGCGGGAGAGTTCTTC. Its protein is CASSLHRLAGEFF.

V is TRBV9 and J is TRBJ1-2; TRBD1 agrees at 7 bases. Germline CDR1 is SGDLS and CDR2 is YYNGEE. After removal of 3 bases from V and 4 bases from J, the junction contained 9 bases not matched to a gene. The CDR3 covers 15 residues. The CDR3 nucleotides read TGTGCCAGCAGCGCTGAGACAGGGTCCAGCTATGGCTACACCTTC. This sequence encodes CASSAETGSSYGYTF.

This rearrangement joins TRBV16 to TRBJ2-1, with 10 bases that match TRBD1. There are 18 residues in the CDR3. The germline CDR1 and CDR2 sequences are KGHSY and FQNENV. The V and J ends lost 1 base and 3 bases, in that order; junction bases with no gene match: 9. CDR3 region: CASSQLGVGQGGYNEQFF. The CDR3 bases are TGTGCCAGCAGCCAATTGGGAGTCGGACAGGGGGGCTACAATGAGCAGTTCTTC.

V usage is TRBV7-9 and J usage is TRBJ2-1; tentatively, D is TRBD1 (6 bases). Germline loops: CDR1 SEHNR, CDR2 FQNEAQ (reference sequence). V was shortened by 2 bases and J by 6 bases, with 11 bases between the two germline ends. The CDR3 consists of 14 residues. This CDR3 reads CASSLKGVSNEQFF. The CDR3 DNA reads TGTGCCAGCAGCTTAAAGGGGGTTTCCAATGAGCAGTTCTTC. The full variable domain, with the rest looked up from reference TRBV7-9 and TRBJ2-1, is DTGVSQNPRHKITKRGQNVTFRCDPISEHNRLYWYRQTLGQGPEFLTYFQNEAQLEKSRLLSDRFSAERPKGSFSTLEIQRTEQGDSAMYLCASSLKGVSNEQFFGPGTRLTVL.

The chain combines TRBV6-5 with TRBJ2-1; D is perhaps TRBD2 (5 bases). V was cut by 6 bases and J by 10 bases, with 13 bases left in between. The CDR3 loop spans 12 amino acids. CDR1 MNHEY and CDR2 SVGAGI come from the germline V gene. The CDR3 loop is CASRSVRGEQFF. The CDR3, as DNA: TGTGCCAGCAGGAGCGTTCGCGGGGAGCAGTTCTTC.

This sequence joins TRBV19 and TRBJ1-1; 8 bases align to TRBD1. Germline trimming cut 4 bases from V and 7 bases from J; bases unmatched to any gene: 5. In germline, CDR1 is LNHDA, CDR2 SQIVND (reference sequence). This CDR3 spans 13 amino acids. The CDR3 reads CASSKRTGFEAFF. For the CDR3, the DNA is TGTGCCAGTAGTAAAAGGACAGGGTTTGAAGCTTTCTTT. The whole variable domain, filled in from reference TRBV19 and TRBJ1-1, reads DGGITQSPKYLFRKEGQNVTLSCEQNLNHDAMYWYRQDPGQGLRLIYYSQIVNDFQKGDIAEGYSVSREKKESFPLTVTSAQKNPTAFYLCASSKRTGFEAFFGQGTRLTVV.

This clone was seen only a few times. The CDR3 DNA reads TGCGCCAGCAGCTCGAACGGACAGGGTAACACTGAAGCTTTCTTT. It yields the protein CASSSNGQGNTEAFF. The J gene is TRBJ1-1, the V gene TRBV5-1, with 8 bases that match TRBD1. The CDR3 has 15 residues. CDR1 and CDR2 (germline): SGHRS, YFSETQ. Losses at the gene ends were 3 bases for V and 2 bases for J; bases not matched to a gene: 6.

With regard to this clone: Other nucleotide sequences in the sample specify the same CDR3. The chain uses TRBV9 and TRBJ1-5; 10 bases fit TRBD1. The CDR3 contains 15 residues. The ends lost 3 bases at V and 5 bases at J; junction bases unmatched: 5. The germline CDR1 and CDR2 sequences are SGDLS and YYNGEE. The DNA of the CDR3 is TGTGCCAGCAGCGCCGGGACAGGGGTGGATCAGCCCCAGCATTTT. Its protein product is CASSAGTGVDQPQHF.

The chain links TRBV25-1 to TRBJ1-2, with no clear D. The CDR3 spans 13 residues. Trimming cost V 4 bases and J 4 bases, with 10 bases left between them. Germline-derived CDR1 and CDR2 are MGHDK and SYGVNS. The CDR3 sequence: CASSARPSYGYTF. CDR3 sequence (DNA): TGTGCCAGCAGTGCCCGCCCGAGCTATGGCTACACCTTC.

This chain connects TRBV20-1 to TRBJ2-7, with D maybe TRBD2 (6 bases). Germline assignment: CDR1 DFQATT and CDR2 SNEGSKA (reference sequence). The CDR3 has 11 amino acids. Trimming cost V 3 bases and J 7 bases, with 10 bases left between them. The CDR3 loop reads CSASTAGEQYF. CDR3 nucleotide sequence: TGCAGTGCTAGCACGGCGGGGGAGCAGTACTTC.

The chain links TRBV29-1 to TRBJ2-1; TRBD1 aligns across 8 bases. This CDR3 is built from 14 residues. With V trimmed by 8 bases and J by 4 bases, 10 bases remained unmatched. The germline V gene encodes CDR1 SQVTM and CDR2 ANQGSEA. CDR3 coding DNA: TGCAGCACCACTACAGGGGGTTCATACAATGAGCAGTTCTTC. This codes for CSTTTGGSYNEQFF.

In its sample, this clone was seen many times. Distinct nucleotide sequences in the sample also encode this CDR3. This chain joins TRBV7-9 and TRBJ2-3; 10 bases fit TRBD1. Germline assignment: CDR1 SEHNR and CDR2 FQNEAQ (reference sequence). The J segment lost 4 bases and the V segment lost 3 bases, leaving 1 base of the junction unmatched. This CDR3 spans 14 amino acids. CDR3: CASSLTGGADTQYF. In DNA, the CDR3 is TGTGCCAGCAGCTTGACAGGGGGCGCAGATACGCAGTATTTT.

The chain has TRBV28 and TRBJ1-5; D gene ambiguous. This CDR3 comprises 14 residues. The V end lost 7 bases, the J end lost 4 bases, and 14 bases lay between the germline ends. Germline V lookup: CDR1 MDHEN, CDR2 SYDVKM. The CDR3 coding sequence is TGTGCCAGCATCAAGAAGGCAGGTAATCAGCCCCAGCATTTT. Encoded protein: CASIKKAGNQPQHF.

V gene TRBV11-3 combines with J gene TRBJ2-3; 11 bases align to TRBD2. V gave up 4 bases and J gave up 0 bases; unmatched junction bases: 3. The CDR3 covers 16 residues. Germline V gives CDR1 SGHNT, CDR2 YENEEA. CDR3 sequence reads: CASSSGTSGSTDTQYF. The CDR3 region has the DNA TGTGCCAGCAGCTCCGGGACTAGCGGTAGCACAGATACGCAGTATTTT.

The chain has TRBV10-1 and TRBJ2-2, with D possibly being TRBD1 (6 bases). Trimming stripped 2 bases from V and 7 bases from J, with 8 bases between. The V gene's germline CDR1 is WNHNN and CDR2 SYGVQD (reference sequence). CDR3 size: 13 residues. Here the CDR3 DNA reads TGCGCCAGCAGTGAGGGCAGGGGCGGGGAGCTGTTTTTT. This codes for CASSEGRGGELFF.

The chain couples TRBV30 to TRBJ1-2; 7 bases align to TRBD1. V gave up 4 bases and J gave up 1 base; unmatched junction bases: 6. The CDR3 runs to 14 residues. CDR1 is GTSNPN, CDR2 SVGIG, per germline (reference sequence). Here the CDR3 reads CAWNWDSDNYGYTF. CDR3 in DNA: TGTGCCTGGAATTGGGACAGCGATAACTATGGCTACACCTTC.

The genes are TRBV5-1 and TRBJ1-2; 10 nucleotides line up with TRBD1. The germline CDR1 and CDR2 sequences are SGHRS and YFSETQ. V gave up 0 bases and J gave up 1 base; unmatched junction bases: 12. This CDR3 is built from 19 residues. The CDR3 sequence: CASSLAWTGGPSFNYGYTF. The CDR3 coding sequence is TGCGCCAGCAGCTTGGCTTGGACAGGGGGTCCCTCTTTTAACTATGGCTACACCTTC.

This chain links TRBV7-2 with TRBJ2-1; 7 bases line up with TRBD2. Germline V gene lookup returns CDR1 SGHTA and CDR2 FQGNSA. There are 15 residues in the CDR3. V lost 4 bases and J lost 0; bases outside the gene matches: 3. The CDR3 DNA reads as TGTGCCAGCAGCTCGGGCGGGGGCTCCTACAATGAGCAGTTCTTC. As protein: CASSSGGGSYNEQFF.

This rearrangement joins TRBV28 to TRBJ2-3, with TRBD2 as a possible D gene (6 bases). Germline V CDR1 and CDR2: MDHEN, SYDVKM. The V end lost 6 bases, the J end lost 6 bases, and 13 bases lay between the germline ends. This CDR3 spans 13 amino acids. The CDR3, as DNA: TGTGCCAGCAGCCTACTAGCCGGGGATACGCAGTATTTT. This gives the protein CASSLLAGDTQYF.

The gene calls are TRBV3-1 (or the pseudogene TRBV3-2) and TRBJ2-1; weak D call: TRBD1 (5 bases). CDR1 and CDR2 from the germline V gene are LGHDT and YNNKEL (reference sequence). CDR3 length: 15 amino acids. Trimming took off 1 base at V and 7 bases at J, with 14 bases between the two ends. The DNA of the CDR3 is TGTGCCAGCAGCCAAGTAGTAGGGGCCGGGAATGAGCAGTTCTTC. Amino acids: CASSQVVGAGNEQFF.

The chain recombines TRBV27 with TRBJ2-7, with TRBD1 matching 11 bases. The V gene end was trimmed by 6 bases and the J gene end by 2 bases; junction bases not matched to a gene: 6. Germline V lookup: CDR1 MNHEY, CDR2 SMNVEV (reference sequence). The CDR3 runs to 15 residues. The CDR3 region has the DNA TGTGCCAGCAGCCCACGGGGACAGGGGGCCTACGAGCAGTACTTC. Its translation is CASSPRGQGAYEQYF.

This chain joins TRBV24-1 and TRBJ1-2; TRBD1 is a possible D gene (5 bases). This CDR3 has 15 amino acids. Trimming pared 4 bases from V and 4 bases from J, leaving 15 bases between. The V gene's germline CDR1 is KGHDR and CDR2 SFDVKD. This chain's CDR3 is CATSDPGGGLYGYTF. CDR3 DNA sequence: TGTGCCACCAGTGACCCCGGGGGGGGACTCTATGGCTACACCTTC.

The chain combines TRBV7-2 with TRBJ1-2; TRBD1 might be the D (5 bases). This CDR3 spans 15 amino acids. Germline CDR1 is SGHTA and CDR2 is FQGNSA. V lost 4 bases, J lost 8 bases, and 20 bases lay in between. The CDR3 DNA is TGTGCCAGCAGCTCCACGCCAGGGTTTGGTGGCGGCTACACCTTC. The encoded protein is CASSSTPGFGGGYTF.

This chain links TRBV21-1 with TRBJ1-1; TRBD1 is the table's D call and was not checked against the DNA. TRBV21-1 is designated a pseudogene. The CDR3 has 16 amino acids. The CDR3 loop reads CASSIARQFEDTEAFF. The CDR3 nucleotides read TGTGCCAGCAGCATAGCAAGACAGTTTGAGGACACTGAAGCTTTCTTT.